The 16 T cell receptor beta chains below were found in one sample sequenced in a study of T-cell memory formation after mild COVID-19. TCRdb used MiXCR to reprocess the 5' RACE reads, holding one entry per CDR3 protein. Of fewer than 350,000 distinct CDR3 sequences listed, approximately 8% are singletons. The sequenced material came from PBMCs or a T cell subset sorted from them (not recorded which). These receptors were collected from a man between 18 and 35 years old who had mild COVID-19 (a few samples of this study predate the infection). Cell type and time point are not known.

This sequence joins TRBV5-1 and TRBJ2-3, with 7 bases fitting TRBD1. The germline V gene encodes CDR1 SGHRS and CDR2 YFSETQ. This CDR3 has 15 amino acids. J lost 4 bases, V lost 2 bases, and 7 bases had no gene match. The DNA of the CDR3 is TGCGCCAGCAGCTTTGTGAGGGGGCCCCCAGATACGCAGTATTTT. The encoded protein is CASSFVRGPPDTQYF.

The V and J genes are TRBV6-1 and TRBJ1-6; D not resolved. The CDR3 contains 13 residues. V was pared by 0 bases and J by 14 bases, with 11 bases between. In germline, CDR1 is MNHNS, CDR2 SASEGT. CDR3: CASSEALERTLHF. Here the CDR3 DNA reads TGTGCCAGCAGTGAAGCGCTTGAGAGAACCCTCCACTTT.

As concerns this clonotype: No conserved phenylalanine or tryptophan ends this CDR3, so it is likely a read error. This chain uses TRBV12-3 or TRBV12-4 with TRBJ1-2, with D maybe TRBD1 (6 bases). V was clipped by 6 bases and J by 7 bases, with 18 bases between them. This CDR3 comprises 14 residues. The CDR3 sequence is CASSVLGQPFGYTL. CDR3 bases: TGTGCCAGCAGCGTCCTCGGACAGCCCTTTGGCTACACCCTC.

This clonotype was counted only a few times. The chain is built from TRBV25-1 and TRBJ2-5; D possibly corresponds to TRBD2 (6 bases). Trimming left V 3 bases short and J 3 bases short, with 8 bases between. The V gene's germline CDR1 is MGHDK and CDR2 SYGVNS. The CDR3 spans 13 residues. CDR3: CASSDGGKETQYF. CDR3 bases: TGTGCCAGCAGTGACGGCGGGAAAGAGACCCAGTACTTC. The full variable domain, in which reference TRBV25-1 and TRBJ2-5 provide the parts outside the CDR3, is EADIYQTPRYLVIGTGKKITLECSQTMGHDKMYWYQQDPGMELHLIHYSYGVNSTEKGDLSSESTVSRIRTEHFPLTLESARPSHTSQYLCASSDGGKETQYFGPGTRLLVL.

This clonotype showed up just a few times. V is TRBV18 and J is TRBJ2-6; 9 bases line up with TRBD1. The germline V gene encodes CDR1 KGHSH and CDR2 LQKENI. Trimming cost V 2 bases and J 4 bases; bases outside gene matches: 6. The CDR3 runs 17 residues. The chain's CDR3 is CASSPKQGASGANVLTF. In DNA form, the CDR3 reads TGTGCCAGCTCACCAAAACAGGGGGCTTCCGGGGCCAACGTCCTGACTTTC.

The CDR3: CASSLIRSDTEAFF. CDR3 in DNA: TGTGCCAGCAGTTTAATTAGGTCGGACACTGAAGCTTTCTTT. J is TRBJ1-1 and V is TRBV12-3 or TRBV12-4; D gene ambiguous. V was clipped by 2 bases and J by 3 bases, with 10 bases between them. This CDR3 is built from 14 residues.

The chain links TRBV16 to TRBJ1-1, with D hard to call. The V end lost 4 bases, the J end lost 6 bases, and 9 bases lay between the germline ends. Looked up from germline, CDR1 is KGHSY and CDR2 is FQNENV. The CDR3 has 12 amino acids. In DNA form, the CDR3 reads TGTGCCAGCAGCCGGTTTTCGGCTGAAGCTTTCTTT. Its protein product is CASSRFSAEAFF.

This clonotype was detected only a few times. This chain joins TRBV25-1 and TRBJ1-3; no definite D call. Germline CDR1 reads MGHDK; CDR2 reads SYGVNS. V lost 1 base and J 1 base, leaving 5 bases between the germline ends. The CDR3 has 14 amino acids. The CDR3 DNA is TGTGCCAGCAGTGAATTAGGGTCTGGAAACACCATATATTTT. Amino acids: CASSELGSGNTIYF.

The chain employs TRBV7-2 and TRBJ2-4; a possible D gene is TRBD1 (5 bases). CDR1 is SGHTA, CDR2 FQGNSA, per germline. Trimming shortened V by 5 bases and J by 8 bases, and 16 bases separated the two germline ends. The CDR3 has 14 residues. CDR3 in DNA: TGTGCCAGCAGCGGGCAGGGCCCTCCTGACATTCAGTACTTC. As protein: CASSGQGPPDIQYF.

This clonotype occurred many times. The chain carries TRBV7-2 and TRBJ2-1; 10 bases are a match to TRBD2. The CDR3 loop spans 15 amino acids. The V gene's germline CDR1 is SGHTA and CDR2 FQGNSA. V gave up 2 bases and J gave up 3 bases; unmatched junction bases: 1. CDR3 amino acids: CASSLIAGGYNEQFF. The CDR3, as DNA: TGTGCCAGCAGCTTAATAGCGGGGGGCTACAATGAGCAGTTCTTC.

The V call is TRBV7-9, the J call TRBJ2-7, with 11 bases matching TRBD1. This CDR3 region has 16 residues. V shed 5 bases, J shed 3 bases, and the junction held 9 bases outside the gene matches. Germline CDR1 reads SEHNR; CDR2 reads FQNEAQ (reference sequence). The CDR3 loop is CASSPRDRGAYYEQYF. Here the CDR3 DNA reads TGTGCCAGCAGCCCCCGGGACAGGGGGGCGTACTACGAGCAGTACTTC.

In regard to this clonotype: Given a much more abundant clone one base away, this may be a read error. The chain uses TRBV5-1 and TRBJ1-2, with D unclear. Germline values: CDR1 SGHRS, CDR2 YFSETQ. This CDR3 has 13 amino acids. DNA of the CDR3: TGCGCCAGCGGCTTTGAGGTCGACTATGGCTACACCTTC. Its translation: CASGFEVDYGYTF.

This clonotype was seen a few times. The rearrangement joins TRBV6-2 or TRBV6-3 to TRBJ2-2; TRBD1 matches at 7 bases. Germline loops: CDR1 MNHEY, CDR2 SVGEGT. The CDR3 extends over 14 amino acids. V lost 6 bases, J lost 6 bases, and 7 bases stayed unmatched. CDR3 protein: CASRLTGFAGELFF. In DNA form, the CDR3 reads TGTGCCAGCAGGCTGACAGGGTTCGCCGGGGAGCTGTTTTTT.

This clonotype has just a few counts. V usage is TRBV3-1 and J usage is TRBJ2-3; TRBD2 aligns across 8 bases. The V segment lost 0 bases and the J segment 5 bases; nucleotides outside the gene matches: 7. This CDR3 comprises 16 residues. CDR1 and CDR2 (germline): LGHDT, YNNKEL (reference sequence). CDR3 bases: TGTGCCAGCAGCCAAGATTCCAGCGGGGGCGGAGATACGCAGTATTTT. Protein sequence: CASSQDSSGGGDTQYF.

The chain is built from TRBV10-3 and TRBJ2-7; possible D gene TRBD2, 5 bases. Trimming shortened V by 0 bases and J by 0 bases, and 6 bases separated the two germline ends. Per the germline V gene, CDR1 is ENHRY and CDR2 is SYGVKD. There are 14 residues in the CDR3. The CDR3 bases are TGTGCCATCAGTGAGTCGGGAGACTCCTACGAGCAGTACTTC. It is translated as CAISESGDSYEQYF.

J is TRBJ2-6 and V is TRBV29-1; D remains unclear. Germline CDR1 reads SQVTM; CDR2 reads ANQGSEA. Trimming took off 6 bases at V and 0 bases at J, with 12 bases between the two ends. CDR3 length: 15 amino acids. The CDR3 DNA reads TGCAGCGTCAGGACGGAGCTCTCTGGGGCCAACGTCCTGACTTTC. Protein: CSVRTELSGANVLTF.